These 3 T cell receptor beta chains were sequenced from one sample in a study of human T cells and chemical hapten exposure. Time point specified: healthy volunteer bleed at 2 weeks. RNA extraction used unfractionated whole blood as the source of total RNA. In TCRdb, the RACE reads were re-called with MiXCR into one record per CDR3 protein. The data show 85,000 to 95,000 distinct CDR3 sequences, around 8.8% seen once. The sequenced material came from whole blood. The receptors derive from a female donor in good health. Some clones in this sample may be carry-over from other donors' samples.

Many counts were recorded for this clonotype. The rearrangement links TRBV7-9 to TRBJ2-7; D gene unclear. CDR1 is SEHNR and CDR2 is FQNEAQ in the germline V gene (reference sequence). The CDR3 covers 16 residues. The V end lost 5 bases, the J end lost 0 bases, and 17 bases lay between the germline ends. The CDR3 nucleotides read TGTGCCAGCAGCCCCTCATCCGGCAGGAGCTCCTACGAGCAGTACTTC. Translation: CASSPSSGRSSYEQYF. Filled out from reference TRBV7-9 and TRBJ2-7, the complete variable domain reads DTGVSQNPRHKITKRGQNVTFRCDPISEHNRLYWYRQTLGQGPEFLTYFQNEAQLEKSRLLSDRFSAERPKGSFSTLEIQRTEQGDSAMYLCASSPSSGRSSYEQYFGPGTRLTVT.

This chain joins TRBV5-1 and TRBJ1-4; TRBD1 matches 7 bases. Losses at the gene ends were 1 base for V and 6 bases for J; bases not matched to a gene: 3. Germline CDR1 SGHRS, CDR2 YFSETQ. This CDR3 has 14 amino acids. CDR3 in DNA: TGCGCCAGCAGCTTGCAGGGGGGTGATGAAAAACTGTTTTTT. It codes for CASSLQGGDEKLFF.

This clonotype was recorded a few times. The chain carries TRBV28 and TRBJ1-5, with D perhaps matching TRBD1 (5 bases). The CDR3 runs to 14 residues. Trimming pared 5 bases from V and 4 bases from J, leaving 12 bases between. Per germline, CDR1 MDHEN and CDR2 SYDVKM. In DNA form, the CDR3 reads TGTGCCAGCAGTCCACCGGGACGTAATCAGCCCCAGCATTTT. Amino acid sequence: CASSPPGRNQPQHF.